This TCR beta chain derives from a study of T cell responses to AZD1222 COVID-19 vaccine. Across the study: The analysis combined second doses at about 4 or about 12 weeks.

Germline CDR1 KGHSH, CDR2 LQKENI. V gave up 5 bases and J gave up 4 bases; unmatched junction bases: 6. The CDR3 loop spans 16 amino acids. The repertoire was sequenced with immunoSEQ multiplex PCR; TCRdb's copy has only in-frame clones and lacks some. The sample yields roughly 160,000 clones, 85% to 90% seen once. This chain uses TRBV18 with TRBJ2-2; 11 bases map to TRBD1. The TCR comes from an adult in good health. This specimen was peripheral blood, taken on day 0 of AZD1222 vaccination. The CDR3 sequence is CASSFAGTGGTGELFF. In DNA form, the CDR3 reads TGTGCCAGCTCATTCGCCGGGACAGGGGGCACCGGGGAGCTGTTTTTT.